This is a list of T cell receptor beta chains from one sample in a study of blood T cell repertoires in COVID-19. Data came from immunoSEQ multiplex PCR; TCRdb stores just in-frame clones and leaves some out. The sample yields about 190,000 clones, roughly 89% seen once. The source material was peripheral blood. These receptors were taken from a middle-aged man with acute or convalescent COVID-19. Each CDR3 is given with its conserved first and last residue. The D gene is left open where the match is weak. Part of the rows lack a size; the others show once, few, many or a class for expanded clones.

v_gene: TRBV6-1; j_gene: TRBJ2-7; abundance: NA; d_gene: TRBD1; CDR3aa: CASSEWTGDPYEQYF; CDR3nt: TGTGCCAGCAGTGAATGGACAGGGGATCCGTACGAGCAGTACTTC
v_gene: TRBV12-3/TRBV12-4; j_gene: TRBJ2-7; abundance: NA; d_gene: TRBD1; CDR3aa: CASSGDSYYEQYF; CDR3nt: TGTGCCAGCAGCGGGGACAGTTACTACGAGCAGTACTTC
v_gene: TRBV9; j_gene: TRBJ1-1; abundance: NA; d_gene: NA; CDR3aa: CASTSGGAGNTEAFF; CDR3nt: TGTGCCAGCACCTCTGGGGGGGCCGGGAACACTGAAGCTTTCTTT
v_gene: TRBV30; j_gene: TRBJ1-2; abundance: NA; d_gene: TRBD1; CDR3aa: CAWSDADRGNTF; CDR3nt: TGTGCCTGGAGTGACGCCGACAGGGGTAACACCTTC
v_gene: TRBV5-4; j_gene: TRBJ2-5; abundance: NA; d_gene: TRBD2; CDR3aa: CASTIAGGKTQYF; CDR3nt: TGTGCCAGCACCATAGCGGGGGGGAAGACCCAGTACTTC
v_gene: TRBV5-1; j_gene: TRBJ1-6; abundance: NA; d_gene: NA; CDR3aa: CASSLTPGANSPLHF; CDR3nt: TGCGCCAGCAGCTTGACACCAGGCGCTAATTCACCCCTCCACTTT
v_gene: TRBV6-2/TRBV6-3; j_gene: TRBJ2-2; abundance: NA; d_gene: NA; CDR3aa: CASSYPQGSGELFF; CDR3nt: TGTGCCAGCAGTTACCCTCAGGGAAGCGGGGAGCTGTTTTTT
v_gene: TRBV27; j_gene: TRBJ1-2; abundance: once; d_gene: TRBD1; CDR3aa: CASSLFGTAPNYGYTF; CDR3nt: TGTGCCAGCAGTTTATTCGGGACAGCACCTAACTATGGCTACACCTTC
v_gene: TRBV15; j_gene: TRBJ1-5; abundance: NA; d_gene: NA; CDR3aa: CATSTGERAYNQPQHF; CDR3nt: TGTGCCACCAGCACAGGCGAGCGGGCTTACAATCAGCCCCAGCATTTT
v_gene: TRBV11-3; j_gene: TRBJ2-5; abundance: NA; d_gene: TRBD1; CDR3aa: CASSLLSGTGEETQYF; CDR3nt: TGTGCCAGCAGCTTGTTGTCCGGGACAGGGGAAGAGACCCAGTACTTC
v_gene: TRBV7-2; j_gene: TRBJ2-3; abundance: NA; d_gene: NA; CDR3aa: CASSFREDTQYF; CDR3nt: TGTGCCAGCAGCTTCCGGGAAGATACGCAGTATTTT
v_gene: TRBV5-1; j_gene: TRBJ2-5; abundance: once; d_gene: TRBD2; CDR3aa: CASSRLAGGQETQYF; CDR3nt: TGCGCCAGCAGCAGACTAGCGGGGGGCCAAGAGACCCAGTACTTC
v_gene: TRBV3-1/TRBV3-2; j_gene: TRBJ1-2; abundance: NA; d_gene: NA; CDR3aa: CASSQDPGVGYGYTF; CDR3nt: TGTGCCAGCAGCCAAGATCCAGGGGTAGGATATGGCTACACCTTC
v_gene: TRBV6-5; j_gene: TRBJ1-2; abundance: NA; d_gene: NA; CDR3aa: CASSYTGGGYGYTF; CDR3nt: TGTGCCAGCAGTTATACCGGGGGAGGCTATGGCTACACCTTC
v_gene: TRBV12-3/TRBV12-4; j_gene: TRBJ1-2; abundance: once; d_gene: TRBD1; CDR3aa: CASSRDSLNWVF; CDR3nt: TGTGCCAGCAGCCGGGACAGTCTGAACTGGGTCTTC
v_gene: TRBV7-9; j_gene: TRBJ2-7; abundance: NA; d_gene: NA; CDR3aa: CASSSDNRAGAYEQYF; CDR3nt: TGTGCCAGCAGCTCAGACAACAGGGCCGGGGCCTACGAGCAGTACTTC
v_gene: TRBV20-1; j_gene: TRBJ1-1; abundance: NA; d_gene: NA; CDR3aa: CSARGGTEAFF; CDR3nt: TGCAGTGCGCGGGGGGGGACTGAAGCTTTCTTT
v_gene: TRBV19; j_gene: TRBJ1-1; abundance: NA; d_gene: NA; CDR3aa: CASSMGVPRNTEAFF; CDR3nt: TGTGCCAGTAGTATGGGAGTTCCGAGGAACACTGAAGCTTTCTTT
v_gene: TRBV7-9; j_gene: TRBJ2-7; abundance: NA; d_gene: NA; CDR3aa: CASSSTGISYEQYF; CDR3nt: TGTGCCAGCAGCTCTACCGGGATCTCCTACGAGCAGTACTTC
v_gene: TRBV10-3; j_gene: TRBJ2-3; abundance: few; d_gene: TRBD2; CDR3aa: CAIRSGRLASLGTDTQYF; CDR3nt: TGTGCCATCAGGAGTGGGAGACTAGCCAGTTTAGGTACAGATACGCAGTATTTT
v_gene: TRBV12-3/TRBV12-4; j_gene: TRBJ1-2; abundance: NA; d_gene: NA; CDR3aa: CASRSTENYGYTF; CDR3nt: TGTGCCAGCAGGTCGACAGAGAACTATGGCTACACCTTC
v_gene: TRBV2; j_gene: TRBJ2-1; abundance: NA; d_gene: NA; CDR3aa: CASEGRGANEQFF; CDR3nt: TGTGCCAGCGAGGGGAGGGGGGCCAATGAGCAGTTCTTC
v_gene: TRBV12-5; j_gene: TRBJ2-3; abundance: NA; d_gene: NA; CDR3aa: CASGPGDSSASDTQYF; CDR3nt: TGTGCTAGTGGTCCCGGGGACTCCAGCGCTTCAGATACGCAGTATTTT
v_gene: TRBV30; j_gene: TRBJ2-1; abundance: NA; d_gene: TRBD2; CDR3aa: CAWSGASGTEQFF; CDR3nt: TGTGCCTGGAGTGGAGCTAGCGGTACTGAGCAGTTCTTC
v_gene: TRBV27; j_gene: TRBJ1-5; abundance: NA; d_gene: NA; CDR3aa: CASSSRVTFNQPQHF; CDR3nt: TGTGCCAGCAGTTCCCGGGTGACTTTCAATCAGCCCCAGCATTTT
v_gene: TRBV28; j_gene: TRBJ1-4; abundance: NA; d_gene: TRBD1; CDR3aa: CASSSPLPRQGWFF; CDR3nt: TGTGCCAGCAGTTCTCCCCTCCCTAGACAGGGGTGGTTTTTT
v_gene: TRBV28; j_gene: TRBJ2-5; abundance: NA; d_gene: TRBD2; CDR3aa: CASSSLVVAGGLGTQYF; CDR3nt: TGTGCCAGCAGTTCCCTTGTGGTAGCGGGGGGTTTGGGGACCCAGTACTTC
v_gene: TRBV15; j_gene: TRBJ1-5; abundance: NA; d_gene: NA; CDR3aa: CATSRVQGSMDQPQHF; CDR3nt: TGTGCCACCAGCAGGGTACAGGGCTCGATGGATCAGCCCCAGCATTTT
v_gene: TRBV12-5; j_gene: TRBJ1-5; abundance: NA; d_gene: NA; CDR3aa: CASGLVRGLQHF; CDR3nt: TGTGCTAGTGGTTTGGTACGAGGGCTCCAGCATTTT
v_gene: TRBV24-1; j_gene: TRBJ2-3; abundance: NA; d_gene: TRBD2; CDR3aa: CATSPSPGTSGGTNRGQYF; CDR3nt: TGTGCCACCAGCCCTTCTCCAGGGACTAGCGGGGGGACCAACCGGGGCCAGTATTTT
v_gene: TRBV6-9; j_gene: TRBJ1-2; abundance: NA; d_gene: NA; CDR3aa: CASSYPRSGKGHYGYTF; CDR3nt: TGTGCCAGCAGTTATCCCAGGTCAGGTAAGGGGCACTATGGCTACACCTTC
v_gene: TRBV9; j_gene: TRBJ2-7; abundance: NA; d_gene: TRBD2; CDR3aa: CASSVGTSGAYAQYF; CDR3nt: TGTGCCAGCAGCGTAGGAACTAGCGGGGCCTACGCGCAGTACTTC
v_gene: TRBV5-1; j_gene: TRBJ2-5; abundance: NA; d_gene: NA; CDR3aa: CASSVLTGEETQYF; CDR3nt: TGCGCCAGCAGTGTTCTAACAGGAGAAGAGACCCAGTACTTC
v_gene: TRBV21-1; j_gene: TRBJ1-1; abundance: NA; d_gene: NA; CDR3aa: CASSAPRQNYWNTEAFF; CDR3nt: TGTGCCAGCAGCGCTCCGAGGCAGAACTATTGGAACACTGAAGCTTTCTTT
v_gene: TRBV4-3; j_gene: TRBJ1-2; abundance: NA; d_gene: NA; CDR3aa: CASSQDPGGGVVDGYTF; CDR3nt: TGCGCCAGCAGCCAAGACCCCGGTGGGGGGGTGGTTGATGGCTACACCTTC
v_gene: TRBV6-1; j_gene: TRBJ1-4; abundance: NA; d_gene: NA; CDR3aa: CASSDIRNSPPATNEKLFF; CDR3nt: TGTGCCAGCAGTGATATTAGAAACAGCCCACCTGCAACTAATGAAAAACTGTTTTTT
v_gene: TRBV6-5; j_gene: TRBJ2-3; abundance: NA; d_gene: TRBD2; CDR3aa: CASGGEDTQYF; CDR3nt: TGTGCCAGCGGGGGGGAGGATACGCAGTATTTT
v_gene: TRBV7-8; j_gene: TRBJ1-6; abundance: once; d_gene: TRBD1; CDR3aa: CASSSPTGGVSNSPLHF; CDR3nt: TGTGCCAGCAGCTCCCCGACAGGGGGCGTTTCTAATTCACCCCTCCACTTT
v_gene: TRBV6-4; j_gene: TRBJ1-1; abundance: NA; d_gene: NA; CDR3aa: CASSDNPRVGFTEAFF; CDR3nt: TGTGCCAGCAGTGACAACCCCAGGGTGGGGTTCACTGAAGCTTTCTTT
v_gene: TRBV7-2; j_gene: TRBJ1-4; abundance: NA; d_gene: TRBD1; CDR3aa: CASSSGQGRKSNEKLFF; CDR3nt: TGTGCCAGCAGCTCCGGACAGGGGAGGAAGTCTAATGAAAAACTGTTTTTT
v_gene: TRBV28; j_gene: TRBJ2-7; abundance: NA; d_gene: TRBD1; CDR3aa: CASRGDSSSEQYF; CDR3nt: TGTGCCAGCAGGGGGGACAGTTCAAGCGAGCAGTACTTC
v_gene: TRBV4-2; j_gene: TRBJ2-1; abundance: few; d_gene: NA; CDR3aa: CASSRGLLVDEQFF; CDR3nt: TGTGCCAGCAGCCGGGGACTGCTTGTCGATGAGCAGTTCTTC
v_gene: TRBV7-3; j_gene: TRBJ2-5; abundance: NA; d_gene: NA; CDR3aa: CASSQDGTSQETQYF; CDR3nt: TGTGCCAGCAGCCAAGACGGGACAAGCCAAGAGACCCAGTACTTC
v_gene: TRBV7-9; j_gene: TRBJ1-6; abundance: NA; d_gene: TRBD1; CDR3aa: CASSSPGQRGQAYNSPLHF; CDR3nt: TGTGCCAGCAGCTCCCCCGGCCAGCGCGGACAGGCATATAATTCACCCCTCCACTTT
v_gene: TRBV12-5; j_gene: TRBJ2-5; abundance: NA; d_gene: TRBD2; CDR3aa: CASGLQRGPETQYF; CDR3nt: TGTGCTAGTGGCCTCCAGCGGGGGCCTGAGACCCAGTACTTC
v_gene: TRBV6-2/TRBV6-3; j_gene: TRBJ1-1; abundance: NA; d_gene: NA; CDR3aa: CASSSGELYNTEAFF; CDR3nt: TGTGCCAGCAGCTCAGGGGAGTTATATAACACTGAAGCTTTCTTT
v_gene: TRBV5-4; j_gene: TRBJ2-1; abundance: NA; d_gene: NA; CDR3aa: CASSLDGGRLPNEQFF; CDR3nt: TGTGCCAGCAGCTTGGACGGGGGGCGCCTCCCCAATGAGCAGTTCTTC
v_gene: TRBV4-1; j_gene: TRBJ2-5; abundance: once; d_gene: TRBD2; CDR3aa: CASSEAPSGDQETQYF; CDR3nt: TGCGCCAGCAGCGAAGCCCCTAGCGGGGATCAAGAGACCCAGTACTTC
v_gene: TRBV7-8; j_gene: TRBJ2-3; abundance: NA; d_gene: NA; CDR3aa: CASSLARAGRPQTDTQYF; CDR3nt: TGTGCCAGCAGCTTAGCGAGGGCGGGCCGTCCCCAGACAGATACGCAGTATTTT